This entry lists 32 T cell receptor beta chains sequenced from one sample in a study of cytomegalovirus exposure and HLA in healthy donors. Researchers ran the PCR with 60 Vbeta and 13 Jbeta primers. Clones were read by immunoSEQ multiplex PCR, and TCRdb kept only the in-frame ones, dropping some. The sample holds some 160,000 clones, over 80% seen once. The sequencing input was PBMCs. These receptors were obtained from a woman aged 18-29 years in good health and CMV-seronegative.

The CDR3 DNA reads as TGTGCCAGCAGCCGAGCCCTCGGGGGACGAGGCTACACCTTC. It is translated as CASSRALGGRGYTF. The chain employs TRBV7-8 and TRBJ1-2; weak D call: TRBD1 (5 bases). V lost 5 bases and J 8 bases, leaving 18 bases between the germline ends. The CDR3 is 14 residues long. The V gene's germline CDR1 is SGHVS and CDR2 FQNEAQ.

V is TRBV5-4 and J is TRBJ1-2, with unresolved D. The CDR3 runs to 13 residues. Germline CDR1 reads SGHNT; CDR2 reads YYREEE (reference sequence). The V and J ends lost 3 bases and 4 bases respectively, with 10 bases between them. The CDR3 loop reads CASSSRPTYGYTF. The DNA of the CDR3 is TGTGCCAGCAGCTCGCGGCCTACCTATGGCTACACCTTC.

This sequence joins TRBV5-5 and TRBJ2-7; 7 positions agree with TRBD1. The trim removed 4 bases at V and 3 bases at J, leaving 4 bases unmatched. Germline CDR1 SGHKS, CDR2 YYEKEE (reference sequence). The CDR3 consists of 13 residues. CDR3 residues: CASSRDRVYEQYF. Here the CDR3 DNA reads TGTGCCAGCAGCCGAGACAGGGTCTACGAGCAGTACTTC.

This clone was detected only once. The CDR3, as DNA: TGTGCCAGCAGCCAAGTGGGGACAGGGGACGAAAAACTGTTTTTT. It is translated as CASSQVGTGDEKLFF. The chain uses TRBV4-2 and TRBJ1-4; 10 nucleotides line up with TRBD1. The CDR3 contains 15 residues. From germline, CDR1 is LGHNA and CDR2 YNFKEQ. V shed 1 base and J 8 bases; nucleotides not matched to a gene: 4.

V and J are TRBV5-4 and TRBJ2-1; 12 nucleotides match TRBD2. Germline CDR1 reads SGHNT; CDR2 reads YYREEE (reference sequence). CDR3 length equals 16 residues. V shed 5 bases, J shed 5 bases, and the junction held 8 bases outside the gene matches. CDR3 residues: CASRGGTSGGNNEQFF. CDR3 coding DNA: TGTGCCAGCAGGGGGGGAACTAGCGGGGGGAACAATGAGCAGTTCTTC.

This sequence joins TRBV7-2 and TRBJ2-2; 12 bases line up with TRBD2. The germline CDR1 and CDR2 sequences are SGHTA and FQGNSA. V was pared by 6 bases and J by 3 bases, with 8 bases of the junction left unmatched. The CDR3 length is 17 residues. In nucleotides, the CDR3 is TGTGCCAGCAGTCGTACTAGCGGGGGGTTTCACACCGGGGAGCTGTTTTTT. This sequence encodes CASSRTSGGFHTGELFF. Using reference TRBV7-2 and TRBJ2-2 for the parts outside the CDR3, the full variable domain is GAGVSQSPSNKVTEKGKDVELRCDPISGHTALYWYRQSLGQGLEFLIYFQGNSAPDKSGLPSDRFSAERTGGSVSTLTIQRTQQEDSAVYLCASSRTSGGFHTGELFFGEGSRLTVL.

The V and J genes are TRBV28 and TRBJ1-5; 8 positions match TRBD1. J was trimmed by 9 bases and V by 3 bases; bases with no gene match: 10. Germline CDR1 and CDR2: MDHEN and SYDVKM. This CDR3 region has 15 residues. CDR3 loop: CASSFGQGMYRPQHF. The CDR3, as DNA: TGTGCCAGCAGTTTTGGACAGGGAATGTATCGGCCCCAGCATTTT.

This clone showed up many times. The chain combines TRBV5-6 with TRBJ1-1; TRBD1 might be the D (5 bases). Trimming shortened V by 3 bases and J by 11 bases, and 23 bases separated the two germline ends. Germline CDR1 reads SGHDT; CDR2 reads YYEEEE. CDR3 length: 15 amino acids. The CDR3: CASSYRRRGSRTAFF. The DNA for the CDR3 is TGTGCCAGCAGCTATAGGAGAAGGGGAAGCCGTACGGCTTTCTTT.

CDR3 nucleotide sequence: TGTGCCAGCAGCCCGGGACAGCTTTACCTTTACGAGCAGTACTTC. It is translated as CASSPGQLYLYEQYF. This chain uses TRBV11-2 with TRBJ2-7; TRBD1 matches at 7 bases. The CDR3 extends over 15 amino acids. Germline CDR1 SGHAT, CDR2 FQNNGV. Trimming took 5 bases from V and 4 from J; bases not matched to a gene: 11.

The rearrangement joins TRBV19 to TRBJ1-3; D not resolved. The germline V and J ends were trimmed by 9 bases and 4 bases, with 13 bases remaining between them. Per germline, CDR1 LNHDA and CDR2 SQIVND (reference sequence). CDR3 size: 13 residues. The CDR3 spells CASDPEDGNTIYF. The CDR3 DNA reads TGTGCCAGCGACCCGGAGGACGGAAACACCATATATTTT.

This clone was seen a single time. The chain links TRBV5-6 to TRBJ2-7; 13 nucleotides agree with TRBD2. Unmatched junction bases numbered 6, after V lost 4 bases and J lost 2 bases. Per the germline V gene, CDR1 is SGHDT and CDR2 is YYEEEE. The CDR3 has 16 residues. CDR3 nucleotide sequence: TGTGCCAGCAGCGGGGGACTAGCGGGGTGGCCCTACGAGCAGTACTTC. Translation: CASSGGLAGWPYEQYF.

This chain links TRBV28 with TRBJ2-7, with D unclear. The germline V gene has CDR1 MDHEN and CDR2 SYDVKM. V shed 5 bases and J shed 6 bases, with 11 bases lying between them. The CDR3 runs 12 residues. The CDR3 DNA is TGTGCCAGCAGTCTCGTATTAGTCGAGCAGTACTTC. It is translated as CASSLVLVEQYF.

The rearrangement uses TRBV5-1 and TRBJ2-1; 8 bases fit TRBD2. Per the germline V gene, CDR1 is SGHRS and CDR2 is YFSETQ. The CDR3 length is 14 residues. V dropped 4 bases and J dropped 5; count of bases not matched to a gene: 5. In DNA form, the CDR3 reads TGCGCCAGCAGCGGCACGCGGGGGGACAATGAGCAGTTCTTC. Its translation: CASSGTRGDNEQFF.

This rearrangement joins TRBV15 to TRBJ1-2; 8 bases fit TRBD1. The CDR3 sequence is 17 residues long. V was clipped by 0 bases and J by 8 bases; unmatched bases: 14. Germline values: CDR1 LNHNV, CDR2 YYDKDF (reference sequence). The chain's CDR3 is CATSREVWTGSQSGYTF. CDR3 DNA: TGTGCCACCAGCAGAGAAGTCTGGACAGGGAGTCAATCAGGCTACACCTTC.

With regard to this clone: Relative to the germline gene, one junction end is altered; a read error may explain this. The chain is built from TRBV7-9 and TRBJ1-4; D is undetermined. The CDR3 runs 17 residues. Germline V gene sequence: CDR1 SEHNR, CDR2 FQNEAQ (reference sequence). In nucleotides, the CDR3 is TGTTCCAGCAGCTTAGTCCCCCTAGTTGAGGCTAATGAAAAACTGTTTTTT. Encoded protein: CSSSLVPLVEANEKLFF.

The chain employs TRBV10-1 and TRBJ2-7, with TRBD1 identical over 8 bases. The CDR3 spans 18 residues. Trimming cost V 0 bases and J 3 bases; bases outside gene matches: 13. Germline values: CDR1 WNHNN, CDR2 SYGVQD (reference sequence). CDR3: CASSESPPGQGPNYEQYF. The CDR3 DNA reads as TGCGCCAGCAGTGAGTCCCCCCCTGGACAGGGCCCGAACTACGAGCAGTACTTC.

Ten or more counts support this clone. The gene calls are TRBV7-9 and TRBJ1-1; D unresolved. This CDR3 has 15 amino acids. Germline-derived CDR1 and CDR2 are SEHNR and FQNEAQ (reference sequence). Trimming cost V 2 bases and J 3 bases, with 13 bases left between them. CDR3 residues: CASSLTPPTHTEAFF. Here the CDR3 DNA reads TGTGCCAGCAGCTTAACTCCTCCGACACACACTGAAGCTTTCTTT.

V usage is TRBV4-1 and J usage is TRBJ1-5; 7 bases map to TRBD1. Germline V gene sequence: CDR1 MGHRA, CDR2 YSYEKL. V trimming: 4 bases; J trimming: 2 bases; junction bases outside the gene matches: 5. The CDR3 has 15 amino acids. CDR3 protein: CASSLPGGGNQPQHF. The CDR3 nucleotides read TGCGCCAGCAGCCTTCCAGGGGGTGGCAATCAGCCCCAGCATTTT.

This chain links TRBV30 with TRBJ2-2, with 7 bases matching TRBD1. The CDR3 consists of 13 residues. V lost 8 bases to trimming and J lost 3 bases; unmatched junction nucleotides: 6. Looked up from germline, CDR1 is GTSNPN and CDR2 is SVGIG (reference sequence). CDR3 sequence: CARGQSYTGELFF. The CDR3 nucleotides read TGTGCCCGGGGACAGAGCTACACCGGGGAGCTGTTTTTT.

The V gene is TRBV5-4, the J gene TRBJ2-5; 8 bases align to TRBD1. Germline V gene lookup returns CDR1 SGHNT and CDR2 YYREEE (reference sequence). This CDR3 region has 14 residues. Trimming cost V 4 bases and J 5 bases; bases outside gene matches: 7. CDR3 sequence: CASSPGGATETQYF. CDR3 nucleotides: TGTGCCAGCAGCCCAGGGGGCGCCACGGAGACCCAGTACTTC.

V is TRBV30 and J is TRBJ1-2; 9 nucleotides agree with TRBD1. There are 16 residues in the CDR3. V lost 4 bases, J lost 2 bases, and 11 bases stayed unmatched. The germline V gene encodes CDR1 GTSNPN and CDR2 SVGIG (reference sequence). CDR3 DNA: TGTGCCTGGAAAACAGGGGGCCGTCGTGCCAACTATGGCTACACCTTC. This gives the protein CAWKTGGRRANYGYTF.

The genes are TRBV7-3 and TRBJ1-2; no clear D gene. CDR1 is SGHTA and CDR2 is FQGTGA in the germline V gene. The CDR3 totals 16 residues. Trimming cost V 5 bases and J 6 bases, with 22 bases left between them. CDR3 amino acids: CASSPSGGYLEDGYTF. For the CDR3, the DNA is TGTGCCAGCAGCCCATCAGGAGGGTATCTTGAGGATGGCTACACCTTC.

The CDR3 nucleotides read TGCGCCAGCAGTGCGGGGGGGGGACACTTGCCTTACAATGAGCAGTTCTTC. This gives the protein CASSAGGGHLPYNEQFF. This sequence joins TRBV10-2 and TRBJ2-1, with 8 nucleotides matching TRBD2. The CDR3 is 17 amino acids. V lost 4 bases to trimming and J lost 4 bases; unmatched junction nucleotides: 12. In germline, CDR1 is WSHSY, CDR2 SAAADI.

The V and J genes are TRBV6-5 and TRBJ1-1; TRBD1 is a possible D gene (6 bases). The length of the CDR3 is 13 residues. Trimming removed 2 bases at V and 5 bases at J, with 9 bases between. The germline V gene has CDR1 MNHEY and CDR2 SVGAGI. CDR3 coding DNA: TGTGCCAGCAGTTACGGGACAACTACTGAAGCTTTCTTT. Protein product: CASSYGTTTEAFF.

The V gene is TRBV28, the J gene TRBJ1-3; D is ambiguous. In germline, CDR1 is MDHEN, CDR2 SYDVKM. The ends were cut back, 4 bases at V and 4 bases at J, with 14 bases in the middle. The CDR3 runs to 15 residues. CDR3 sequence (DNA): TGTGCCAGCAGTTCCCCCCAGAGGGCCGGAAACACCATATATTTT. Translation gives CASSSPQRAGNTIYF.

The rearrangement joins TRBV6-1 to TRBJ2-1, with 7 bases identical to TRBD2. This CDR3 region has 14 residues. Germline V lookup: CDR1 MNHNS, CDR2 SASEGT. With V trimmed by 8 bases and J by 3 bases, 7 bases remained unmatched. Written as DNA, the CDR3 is TGTGCCAGCGGTAGACTAGCAAACTACAATGAGCAGTTCTTC. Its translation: CASGRLANYNEQFF.

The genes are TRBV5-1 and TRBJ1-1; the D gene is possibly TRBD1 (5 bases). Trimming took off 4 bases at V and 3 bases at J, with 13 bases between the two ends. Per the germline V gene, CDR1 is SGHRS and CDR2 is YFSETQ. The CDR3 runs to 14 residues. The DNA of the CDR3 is TGCGCCAGCAGCGAACAGGTTCAGTACACTGAAGCTTTCTTT. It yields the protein CASSEQVQYTEAFF.

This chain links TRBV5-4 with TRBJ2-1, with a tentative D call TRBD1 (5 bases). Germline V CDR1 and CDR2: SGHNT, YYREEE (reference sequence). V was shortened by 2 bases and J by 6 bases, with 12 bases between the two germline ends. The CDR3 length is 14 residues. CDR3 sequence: CASSFSRGSNEQFF. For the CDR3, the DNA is TGTGCCAGCAGCTTCTCAAGGGGTAGCAATGAGCAGTTCTTC.

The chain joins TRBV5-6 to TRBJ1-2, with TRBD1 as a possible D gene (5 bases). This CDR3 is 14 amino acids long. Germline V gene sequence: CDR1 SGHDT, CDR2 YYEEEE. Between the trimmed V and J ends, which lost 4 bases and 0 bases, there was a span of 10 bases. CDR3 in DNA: TGTGCCAGCAGCCCAGGGAGGTCTAACTATGGCTACACCTTC. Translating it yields CASSPGRSNYGYTF.

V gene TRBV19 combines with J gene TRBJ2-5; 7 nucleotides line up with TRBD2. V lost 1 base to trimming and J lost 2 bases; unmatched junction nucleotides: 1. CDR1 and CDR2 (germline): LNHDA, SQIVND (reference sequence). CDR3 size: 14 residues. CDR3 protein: CASSIGRGQETQYF. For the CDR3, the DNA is TGTGCCAGTAGTATAGGGCGGGGGCAAGAGACCCAGTACTTC.

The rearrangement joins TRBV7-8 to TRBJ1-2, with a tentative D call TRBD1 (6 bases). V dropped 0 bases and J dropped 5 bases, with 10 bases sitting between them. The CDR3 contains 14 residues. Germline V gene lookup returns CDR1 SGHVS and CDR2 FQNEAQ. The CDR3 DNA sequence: TGTGCCAGCAGCTTAGCGGAAGGGGGATATGGCTACACCTTC. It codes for CASSLAEGGYGYTF.

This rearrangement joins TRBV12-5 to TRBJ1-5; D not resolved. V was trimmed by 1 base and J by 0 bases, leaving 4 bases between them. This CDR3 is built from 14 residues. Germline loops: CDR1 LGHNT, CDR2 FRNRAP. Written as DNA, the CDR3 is TGTGCTAGTGGTTTGGGGCATAGCAATCAGCCCCAGCATTTT. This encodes CASGLGHSNQPQHF.